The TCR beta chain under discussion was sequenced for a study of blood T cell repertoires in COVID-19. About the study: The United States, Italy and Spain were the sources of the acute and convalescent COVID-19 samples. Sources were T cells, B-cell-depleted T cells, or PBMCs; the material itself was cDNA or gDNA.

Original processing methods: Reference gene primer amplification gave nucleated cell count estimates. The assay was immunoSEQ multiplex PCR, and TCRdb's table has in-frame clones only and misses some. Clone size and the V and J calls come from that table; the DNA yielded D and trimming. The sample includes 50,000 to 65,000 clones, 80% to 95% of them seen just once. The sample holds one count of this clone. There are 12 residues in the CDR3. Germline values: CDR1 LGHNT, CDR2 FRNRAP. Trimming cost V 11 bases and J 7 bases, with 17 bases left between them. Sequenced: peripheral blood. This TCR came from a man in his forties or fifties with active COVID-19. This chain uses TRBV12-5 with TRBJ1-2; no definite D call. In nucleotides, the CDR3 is TGTGCTTGGGGAGAGTTGTATTCTGGCTACACCTTC. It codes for CAWGELYSGYTF.